The 10 T cell receptor beta chains in this list originate from one sample, sequenced in a study of identical twins. TCRdb redid the calling of the 5' RACE reads with MiXCR, one entry per CDR3 protein. This sample has more than 1.5 million distinct CDR3 sequences, with under 35% found just once. What was sequenced was cord blood. These receptors were obtained from a newborn girl in good health.

This clonotype was detected only a few times. This chain links TRBV25-1 with TRBJ2-1; no clear D gene. CDR1 MGHDK and CDR2 SYGVNS come from the germline V gene. There are 15 residues in the CDR3. Trimming stripped 2 bases from V and 5 bases from J, with 13 bases between. For the CDR3, the DNA is TGTGCCAGCAGTGAAACCAGGTTCTTGGACAATGAGCAGTTCTTC. Protein sequence: CASSETRFLDNEQFF.

V and J are TRBV20-1 and TRBJ1-1, with a weak D call TRBD1 (6 bases). The CDR3 is 13 amino acids. Germline V gene lookup returns CDR1 DFQATT and CDR2 SNEGSKA (reference sequence). Trimming removed 5 bases from V and 3 bases from J, with 13 bases in between. The CDR3 is CSASRGLDTEAFF. CDR3 coding DNA: TGCAGTGCTTCCAGGGGACTTGACACTGAAGCTTTCTTT.

The chain couples TRBV5-1 to TRBJ1-2; TRBD1 might be the D (5 bases). The germline CDR1 and CDR2 sequences are SGHRS and YFSETQ. The CDR3 runs to 14 residues. V shed 2 bases and J shed 3 bases, with 11 bases lying between them. CDR3 DNA sequence: TGCGCCAGCAGCTTAATCCAGGGCCACTATGGCTACACCTTC. Its translation is CASSLIQGHYGYTF. Looking up the rest from reference TRBV5-1 and TRBJ1-2 gives the full variable domain: KAGVTQTPRYLIKTRGQQVTLSCSPISGHRSVSWYQQTPGQGLQFLFEYFSETQRNKGNFPGRFSGRQFSNSRSEMNVSTLELGDSALYLCASSLIQGHYGYTFGSGTRLTVV.

This chain uses TRBV5-6 with TRBJ2-1; no firm D call. CDR3 length equals 13 residues. V dropped 0 bases and J dropped 9 bases, with 10 bases sitting between them. The germline CDR1 and CDR2 sequences are SGHDT and YYEEEE. Here the CDR3 reads CASSLVTGFEQFF. CDR3 in DNA: TGTGCCAGCAGCTTGGTTACTGGGTTTGAGCAGTTCTTC.

V gene TRBV29-1 combines with J gene TRBJ2-3; D may be TRBD2 (5 bases). Germline lookup yields CDR1 SQVTM and CDR2 ANQGSEA. V shed 8 bases and J shed 0 bases, with 18 bases lying between them. The length of the CDR3 is 15 residues. CDR3: CSTSRASSSTDTQYF. CDR3 bases: TGCAGCACTAGTCGCGCGTCGTCTAGCACAGATACGCAGTATTTT.

This clonotype showed up just a few times. The chain recombines TRBV18 with TRBJ2-3; 8 nucleotides match TRBD2. V dropped 0 bases and J dropped 3; count of bases not matched to a gene: 2. This CDR3 region has 15 residues. Per the germline V gene, CDR1 is KGHSH and CDR2 is LQKENI. The CDR3 protein is CASSPPRGGTDTQYF. The CDR3 region has the DNA TGTGCCAGCTCACCACCGCGCGGGGGGACAGATACGCAGTATTTT.

The rearrangement joins TRBV20-1 to TRBJ2-2; D remains unclear. The CDR3 contains 13 residues. CDR1 DFQATT and CDR2 SNEGSKA come from the germline V gene (reference sequence). With 3 bases removed from V and 7 bases from J, the gap between germline ends came to 12 bases. CDR3 in DNA: TGCAGTGCTAGTGGGGAATACGACGGGGAGCTGTTTTTT. Translation: CSASGEYDGELFF.

This chain uses TRBV4-2 with TRBJ2-7, with a possible D match to TRBD2 (5 bases). Looked up from germline, CDR1 is LGHNA and CDR2 is YNFKEQ. The CDR3 extends over 17 amino acids. Trimming cost V 0 bases and J 0 bases, with 15 bases left between them. CDR3 protein: CASSQDGGRFSSYEQYF. Here the CDR3 DNA reads TGTGCCAGCAGCCAAGATGGAGGTAGATTTAGCTCCTACGAGCAGTACTTC.

This clonotype appeared a few times. CDR3 sequence: CASSFGRSQETQYF. For the CDR3, the DNA is TGTGCCAGCAGTTTCGGCAGGTCCCAAGAGACCCAGTACTTC. The chain employs TRBV12-3 or TRBV12-4 and TRBJ2-5; D ambiguous. The CDR3 is 14 amino acids. V was cut by 3 bases and J by 1 base, with 9 bases left in between.

Here the CDR3 DNA reads TGTGCCAGCAGCTTAGAGAGACAGCGGCGGTACTTC. Its protein is CASSLERQRRYF. The chain uses TRBV13 and TRBJ2-4; D is possibly TRBD1 or TRBD2 (5 bases each). V lost 1 base and J lost 15, with 13 bases in between. Germline assignment: CDR1 PRHDT and CDR2 FYEKMQ (reference sequence). The CDR3 totals 12 residues. The full variable domain, in which reference TRBV13 and TRBJ2-4 provide the parts outside the CDR3, is AAGVIQSPRHLIKEKRETATLKCYPIPRHDTVYWYQQGPGQDPQFLISFYEKMQSDKGSIPDRFSAQQFSDYHSELNMSSLELGDSALYFCASSLERQRRYFGAGTRLSVL.